The T cell receptor (beta chain) described here comes from a study of tumor and adjacent non-tumor tissue in lung cancer. About the research overall: Millions of productive TCRbeta reads were obtained per sample on average.

The library came from three nested PCR rounds adapted from ARM-PCR protocols. Using its own MiXCR run on the multiplex PCR reads, TCRdb lists one record per CDR3 protein. The sample comprises fewer than 120,000 distinct CDR3 sequences, approximately 84% of which are singletons, and approximately 22% rests with the top ten. Study-wide findings and caveats: Tumor repertoires had a smaller top 100 clone share than normal lung.

As regards this clonotype: Its antigen remains unknown. The junction and the germline gene differ at one end; a read error may be behind it.

The template was RNA from unsorted bulk tissue. The sequence was obtained from a man between 65 and 85 years old with non-small cell lung cancer. Sequencing was carried out using lung tumor tissue.

The chain's CDR3 is CASSAKQGDNYGYAF. CDR3 sequence (DNA): TGTGCCAGCAGCGCCAAACAGGGGGATAACTATGGCTACGCCTTC. V and J are TRBV7-9 and TRBJ1-2, with TRBD1 matching 8 bases. The CDR3 runs 15 residues. Germline V gene sequence: CDR1 SEHNR, CDR2 FQNEAQ (reference sequence).